These 8 T cell receptor beta chains were sequenced from one sample in a study of CD8+ T cells in alopecia areata. Sequencing used cDNA as its template, made by extracting RNA and reverse transcribing it. Sequenced by immunoSEQ multiplex PCR; TCRdb stores in-frame clones only, minus some. The sample records just over 150,000 clones, just over 65% being singletons. The treatment denotes: oral pan-JAK inhibitor, 5-10 mg twice daily. The source material was CD4+ T cells sorted from blood, sampled at week 4, from a patient treated with tofacitinib. The receptors come from a human donor with alopecia areata.

The chain recombines TRBV30 with TRBJ2-5; 7 nucleotides match TRBD1. Germline trimming cut 0 bases from V and 2 bases from J; bases unmatched to any gene: 9. This CDR3 has 16 amino acids. The germline V gene encodes CDR1 GTSNPN and CDR2 SVGIG (reference sequence). Written as DNA, the CDR3 is TGTGCCTGGAGTGTACTTGCGACAGGGTTTCAAGAGACCCAGTACTTC. It specifies CAWSVLATGFQETQYF.

The chain couples TRBV30 to TRBJ1-2; no definite D call. CDR3 length: 13 amino acids. Germline-derived CDR1 and CDR2 are GTSNPN and SVGIG (reference sequence). Trimming stripped 4 bases from V and 5 bases from J, with 14 bases between. The CDR3 here is CAWNWRREYGYTF. For the CDR3, the DNA is TGTGCCTGGAACTGGAGAAGGGAGTATGGCTACACCTTC.

V usage is TRBV15 and J usage is TRBJ2-1, with D possibly matching TRBD1 (6 bases). Looked up from germline, CDR1 is LNHNV and CDR2 is YYDKDF (reference sequence). The CDR3 spans 14 residues. V lost 3 bases and J lost 4, with 10 bases in between. The CDR3 here is CATSRPDRYNEQFF. The DNA for the CDR3 is TGTGCCACCAGCAGGCCGGACAGATACAATGAGCAGTTCTTC.

This clone was seen once. The chain combines TRBV30 with TRBJ1-2; maybe TRBD1 (5 bases). This CDR3 region has 11 residues. Germline CDR1 reads GTSNPN; CDR2 reads SVGIG (reference sequence). The CDR3 DNA reads as TGTGCTTGGGGCCCCGGCTATGGCTACACCTTC. Protein sequence: CAWGPGYGYTF.

The chain has TRBV9 and TRBJ2-3; D is perhaps TRBD2 (7 bases). Trimming took off 4 bases at V and 4 bases at J, with 16 bases between the two ends. CDR1 is SGDLS, CDR2 YYNGEE, per germline. The CDR3 runs 15 residues. The DNA for the CDR3 is TGTGCCAGCAGCCCAACGGGGGGCGACGCAGATACGCAGTATTTT. It translates to CASSPTGGDADTQYF.

The chain recombines TRBV4-3 with TRBJ2-7; D call uncertain. Trimming took 0 bases from V and 0 from J, leaving 6 bases between them. The germline CDR1 and CDR2 sequences are LGHNA and YSLEER. This CDR3 has 14 amino acids. The CDR3 DNA reads TGCGCCAGCAGCCAAGACCGGGCCTCCTACGAGCAGTACTTC. The encoded protein is CASSQDRASYEQYF.

V and J are TRBV25-1 and TRBJ2-7; the D is unclear. The CDR3 is 14 amino acids. Trimming took 2 bases from V and 0 from J, leaving 8 bases between them. In germline, CDR1 is MGHDK, CDR2 SYGVNS. CDR3 in DNA: TGTGCCAGCAGTGAAGTCGGAAGCTCCTACGAGCAGTACTTC. Translating gives CASSEVGSSYEQYF.

This clone appeared a few times. V usage is TRBV4-3 and J usage is TRBJ2-1; tentatively, D is TRBD2 (6 bases). The V end was cut by 0 bases, the J end by 8 bases, with 11 bases between. The germline V gene encodes CDR1 LGHNA and CDR2 YSLEER. The CDR3 contains 14 residues. CDR3 sequence (DNA): TGCGCCAGCAGCCAAGATCGAAGCGGGCATGAGCAGTTCTTC. This gives the protein CASSQDRSGHEQFF.